This TCR beta chain is drawn from a study of control samples from healthy donors and cancer patients. Data came from immunoSEQ multiplex PCR; TCRdb stores just in-frame clones and leaves some out. Of around 30,000 clones listed, approximately 94% are singletons. The CDR3 totals 17 residues. Sample: blood. The receptor's source is a man aged 60-69 years in good health. The V call is TRBV1, the J call TRBJ1-1. TRBV1 is an annotated pseudogene. The CDR3, as DNA: TGCACCAGCAGCCAAGATTGGGGCTGCGGGGAGAACGCTGAAGCTTTCTTT. Translating gives CTSSQDWGCGENAEAFF.